This T cell receptor beta chain was captured by sequencing in a study of beta chain features in type 1 diabetes. For the study at large: Similarity in age, gender and cell yields was seen between patients and healthy donors.

Remarks on this clone: Its cognate antigen is unknown.

Sequenced material consisted of expressed TCRB transcripts (all of the isolated RNA was reverse transcribed). This table comes from immunoSEQ multiplex PCR, and its TCRdb copy is limited to in-frame clones, with some not included. The data contain 100,000 to 150,000 clones, around 9% of them singletons. Points from the study as a whole: Shorter TCRB CDR3s, moderately but significantly so, marked every one of the four CD4+ subsets in Type 1 diabetes patients.

Germline V gene sequence: CDR1 SGHRS, CDR2 YFSETQ. The CDR3 runs 15 residues. Trimming cost V 4 bases and J 3 bases; bases outside gene matches: 6. This sequence originates from a man aged 30 to 45 with type 1 diabetes. V usage is TRBV5-1 and J usage is TRBJ1-4; TRBD1 aligns across 7 bases. The sequenced sample was central memory CD4+ T cells from blood. CDR3 in DNA: TGCGCCAGCAGCGGTACAGGGGTTTCTAATGAAAAACTGTTTTTT. This codes for CASSGTGVSNEKLFF. Looking up the rest from reference TRBV5-1 and TRBJ1-4 gives the full variable domain: KAGVTQTPRYLIKTRGQQVTLSCSPISGHRSVSWYQQTPGQGLQFLFEYFSETQRNKGNFPGRFSGRQFSNSRSEMNVSTLELGDSALYLCASSGTGVSNEKLFFGSGTQLSVL.